Listed here is a single T cell receptor beta chain. Its target is unknown. This CDR3 has 14 residues. V lost 0 bases, J lost 3 bases, and 8 bases lay in between. Per the germline V gene, CDR1 is SGHRS and CDR2 is YFSETQ. The naive CD8 population came from CD45RO-negative cells selected for CCR7, without terminally differentiated effector memory CD45RA+ cells. The method was immunoSEQ multiplex PCR; TCRdb's version includes in-frame clones alone and lacks a portion of them. The data contain roughly 1,800,000 clones, over 85% of them singletons. The sample is drawn from a study of shared clonotypes between healthy human individuals. Study-wide results and limits: Larger estimated richness was generally seen in naive subsets than in memory subsets.

The source of this sequence is a man between 18 and 29 years old in good health. Sequenced material: naive CD8+ T cells sorted from blood. This sequence joins TRBV5-1 and TRBJ2-3; D is perhaps TRBD1 (5 bases). For the CDR3, the DNA is TGCGCCAGCAGCTTGGACAGGCTAACAGATACGCAGTATTTT. Protein product: CASSLDRLTDTQYF.